These 22 T cell receptor beta chains originate from one sample sequenced in a study of control samples from healthy donors and cancer patients. The assay was immunoSEQ multiplex PCR, and TCRdb's table has in-frame clones only and misses some. This table has hundreds of thousands of clones, roughly 82% appearing once. Sequences were obtained from PBMCs. The receptors here all came from an older woman with lung cancer.

This clone was counted once. The chain combines TRBV28 with TRBJ1-2, with no clear D. This CDR3 contains 13 residues. Trimming left V 2 bases short and J 7 bases short, with 11 bases between. Germline CDR1 and CDR2: MDHEN and SYDVKM. CDR3 sequence reads: CASSLGWPGGYTF. For the CDR3, the DNA is TGTGCCAGCAGTTTAGGCTGGCCTGGTGGCTACACCTTC.

As for this clone: One end of the junction fails to match germline, which may point to a read error. The V gene is TRBV18, the J gene TRBJ2-5, with D possibly matching TRBD2 (7 bases). This CDR3 has 17 residues. Germline V gives CDR1 KGHSH, CDR2 LQKENI. CDR3: CASSPPGGGHDGETQYF. CDR3 coding DNA: TGTGCCAGCTCTCCACCCGGCGGGGGACACGACGGAGAGACCCAGTACTTC.

As DNA, the CDR3 is TGCGCCAGCAGCCCAGACCCAGACAGGGAGGGATATGGCTACACCTTC. It is translated as CASSPDPDREGYGYTF. The rearrangement links TRBV5-1 to TRBJ1-2; 7 bases align to TRBD1. The CDR3 consists of 16 residues. With 4 bases clipped from V and 5 bases from J, the junction kept 14 bases outside the gene matches. Per the germline V gene, CDR1 is SGHRS and CDR2 is YFSETQ.

This rearrangement joins TRBV28 to TRBJ1-2; TRBD1 agrees at 7 bases. The germline CDR1 and CDR2 sequences are MDHEN and SYDVKM. Trimming removed 7 bases from V and 7 bases from J; junction bases left unmatched: 12. The length of the CDR3 is 14 residues. CDR3 coding DNA: TGTGCCAGCACCCCCTTTTCGCAGGGGGGTGGCTACACCTTC. As protein: CASTPFSQGGGYTF.

This chain uses TRBV19 with TRBJ1-5; D remains ambiguous. The CDR3 is 15 residues long. V was clipped by 6 bases and J by 0 bases, with 12 bases between them. Germline values: CDR1 LNHDA, CDR2 SQIVND (reference sequence). The CDR3 spells CASRPPGVSNQPQHF. In DNA form, the CDR3 reads TGTGCCAGTAGGCCGCCTGGGGTTAGCAATCAGCCCCAGCATTTT.

CDR3 protein: CASKAASYYSNQPQHF. In DNA, the CDR3 is TGTGCCAGCAAGGCGGCGAGCTATTATAGCAATCAGCCCCAGCATTTT. This chain links TRBV2 with TRBJ1-5; D gene uncertain. CDR1 and CDR2 (germline): SNHLY, FYNNEI. V was clipped by 7 bases and J by 0 bases, with 16 bases between them. The CDR3 has 16 residues. Variable domain in full (rest from reference TRBV2 and TRBJ1-5): EPEVTQTPSHQVTQMGQEVILRCVPISNHLYFYWYRQILGQKVEFLVSFYNNEISEKSEIFDDQFSVERPDGSNFTLKIRSTKLEDSAMYFCASKAASYYSNQPQHFGDGTRLSIL.

This chain links TRBV7-2 with TRBJ1-6; possible D gene TRBD1, 6 bases. Germline V gives CDR1 SGHTA, CDR2 FQGNSA. The V end was cut by 3 bases, the J end by 6 bases, with 9 bases between. There are 14 residues in the CDR3. CDR3 sequence reads: CASSFTRGNSPLHF. Here the CDR3 DNA reads TGTGCCAGCAGCTTCACCAGGGGTAATTCACCCCTCCACTTT.

The J gene is TRBJ1-2, the V gene TRBV28; 9 positions match TRBD1. V trimming: 0 bases; J trimming: 1 base; junction bases outside the gene matches: 6. The CDR3 extends over 17 amino acids. Per the germline V gene, CDR1 is MDHEN and CDR2 is SYDVKM. Here the CDR3 reads CASSLWEGGQGNYGYTF. In DNA form, the CDR3 reads TGTGCCAGCAGTTTATGGGAAGGGGGACAGGGTAACTATGGCTACACCTTC.

This clone has just one count. The J gene is TRBJ2-3, the V gene TRBV4-2; D unresolved. This CDR3 is built from 17 residues. Germline loops: CDR1 LGHNA, CDR2 YNFKEQ. The V and J ends lost 0 bases and 4 bases respectively, with 17 bases between them. For the CDR3, the DNA is TGTGCCAGCAGCCAAGACGCGCCCTCTCGAGGATCAGATACGCAGTATTTT. Protein sequence: CASSQDAPSRGSDTQYF.

V gene TRBV5-4 combines with J gene TRBJ1-1; D call uncertain. Germline CDR1 SGHNT, CDR2 YYREEE (reference sequence). The germline V and J ends were trimmed by 3 bases and 8 bases, with 17 bases remaining between them. The CDR3 totals 14 residues. DNA for the CDR3: TGTGCCAGCAGCTCGGTGACGGACGGAGAAGAAGCTTTCTTT. Its translation is CASSSVTDGEEAFF.

Concerning this clone: Other nucleotide sequences from this sample produce the same CDR3. The chain links TRBV9 to TRBJ2-2; D not certain. The CDR3 contains 14 residues. Deletions cut 0 bases from V and 0 bases from J, with 3 bases between. CDR1 is SGDLS and CDR2 is YYNGEE in the germline V gene. CDR3 sequence reads: CASSVGPNTGELFF. The CDR3 DNA reads TGTGCCAGCAGCGTAGGTCCGAACACCGGGGAGCTGTTTTTT.

V is TRBV5-1 and J is TRBJ2-3, with 11 nucleotides matching TRBD2. J was trimmed by 6 bases and V by 5 bases; bases with no gene match: 11. This CDR3 region has 16 residues. Germline CDR1 reads SGHRS; CDR2 reads YFSETQ. CDR3 nucleotide sequence: TGCGCCAGCAGTTTATTAGCGGGGGGGAACTCGGATACGCAGTATTTT. Encoded protein: CASSLLAGGNSDTQYF.

V and J are TRBV2 and TRBJ2-1, with 9 nucleotides matching TRBD1. The J segment lost 10 bases and the V segment lost 4 bases, leaving 8 bases of the junction unmatched. Germline loops: CDR1 SNHLY, CDR2 FYNNEI. The CDR3 is 14 amino acids. CDR3 nucleotides: TGTGCCAGCAGTGGGGACAGGGAATATCAGGAGCAGTTCTTC. It encodes CASSGDREYQEQFF.

The V gene is TRBV18, the J gene TRBJ2-5; TRBD2 agrees at 7 bases. V was clipped by 1 base and J by 1 base; unmatched bases: 9. The CDR3 runs 17 residues. Germline values: CDR1 KGHSH, CDR2 LQKENI. CDR3 nucleotides: TGTGCCAGCTCACCACAATTGGCTAGCGGTTCCCAAGAGACCCAGTACTTC. Amino acids: CASSPQLASGSQETQYF.

The rearrangement uses TRBV5-6 and TRBJ2-3; maybe TRBD2 (5 bases). The ends were cut back, 4 bases at V and 6 bases at J, with 21 bases in the middle. The CDR3 has 16 amino acids. In germline, CDR1 is SGHDT, CDR2 YYEEEE. CDR3 loop: CASSQQGGGYSDTQYF. CDR3 sequence (DNA): TGTGCCAGCAGCCAGCAAGGAGGCGGGTACTCGGATACGCAGTATTTT.

This clone appeared a single time. J is TRBJ1-2 and V is TRBV20-1, with unresolved D. Germline V gene sequence: CDR1 DFQATT, CDR2 SNEGSKA (reference sequence). The CDR3 contains 12 residues. V lost 3 bases and J lost 2, with 7 bases in between. For the CDR3, the DNA is TGCAGTGCTAGTCAATCCAACTATGGCTACACCTTC. As protein: CSASQSNYGYTF.

V and J are TRBV28 and TRBJ1-5, with D possibly TRBD1 on 6 matching bases. This CDR3 is built from 13 residues. Deletions cut 5 bases from V and 1 base from J, with 6 bases between. Germline V gene lookup returns CDR1 MDHEN and CDR2 SYDVKM. CDR3 bases: TGTGCCAGCAGTACAGGGAGCAATCAGCCCCAGCATTTT. It is translated as CASSTGSNQPQHF.

The rearrangement links TRBV2 to TRBJ1-6; 8 nucleotides align to TRBD1. The CDR3 runs 15 residues. CDR1 is SNHLY, CDR2 FYNNEI, per germline. V dropped 5 bases and J dropped 6; count of bases not matched to a gene: 6. The CDR3 DNA reads as TGTGCCAGCAGTAGGGGACAGGCGATTAATTCACCCCTCCACTTT. Encoded protein: CASSRGQAINSPLHF.

This chain joins TRBV13 and TRBJ2-6; D may be TRBD1 (5 bases). V was pared by 6 bases and J by 0 bases, with 12 bases between. The CDR3 is made up of 16 amino acids. Germline loops: CDR1 PRHDT, CDR2 FYEKMQ (reference sequence). The CDR3 here is CASRGETSSGANVLTF. In DNA form, the CDR3 reads TGTGCCAGCAGAGGGGAAACGAGCTCTGGGGCCAACGTCCTGACTTTC.

The V gene is TRBV3-1 (or the pseudogene TRBV3-2), the J gene TRBJ2-1, with D perhaps TRBD2 (5 bases). V lost 5 bases and J 6 bases, leaving 8 bases between the germline ends. This CDR3 is 12 amino acids long. The V gene's germline CDR1 is LGHDT and CDR2 YNNKEL (reference sequence). The CDR3 nucleotides read TGTGCCAGCAGCGGGAGTGGCAATGAGCAGTTCTTC. As protein: CASSGSGNEQFF.

V is TRBV9 and J is TRBJ1-2, with TRBD1 identical over 9 bases. The CDR3 has 13 residues. Trimming at V came to 1 base and at J to 7 bases, leaving 2 bases not matched to a gene. Germline CDR1 and CDR2: SGDLS and YYNGEE. The CDR3 nucleotides are TGTGCCAGCAGCGTACAGGGACAGGGTGGCTACACCTTC. Residues: CASSVQGQGGYTF.

The CDR3 region has the DNA TGTGCCATCAGTCCCTCCGCCACTGGGCGTTCACCCCTCCACTTT. Translated, it gives CAISPSATGRSPLHF. This chain connects TRBV10-3 to TRBJ1-6; D gene ambiguous. Germline CDR1 is ENHRY and CDR2 is SYGVKD. The CDR3 covers 15 residues. The V end was cut by 5 bases, the J end by 9 bases, with 17 bases between.